This is a list of T cell receptor beta chains from one sample in a study of T cells in Graves' hyperthyroidism and ophthalmopathy. TCRdb re-called the multiplex PCR reads through MiXCR, storing one row per CDR3 protein. This table holds about half a million distinct CDR3 sequences, approximately 23% found once. The specimen was blood. The receptors were gathered from a woman between 70 and 85 years old with Graves' ophthalmopathy. Each CDR3 is given with its conserved first and last residue. D genes are given only for firm matches.

V	J	D	CDR3
TRBV29-1	TRBJ2-3	NA	CSVAARFTDTQYF
TRBV11-2	TRBJ1-1	NA	CAGSLGGVSTEAFF
TRBV6-1	TRBJ1-6	TRBD1	CASKRQGVLPSPLHF
TRBV28	TRBJ1-2	NA	CASSLRGSSYGYTF
TRBV12-5	TRBJ2-2	NA	CASGLVRVGTGELFF
TRBV29-1	TRBJ2-1	TRBD1	CSVSAGTGGFNEQFF
TRBV7-2	TRBJ2-5	NA	CASSFSETQYF
TRBV20-1	TRBJ2-3	TRBD2	CSARDSGTASGRVDTQYF
TRBV20-1	TRBJ2-7	TRBD2	CSARSAGRATYEQYF
TRBV11-2	TRBJ1-2	TRBD1	CASSKDRGYGYTF
TRBV12-5	TRBJ1-2	TRBD1	CASGSGTGADNYGYTF
TRBV7-6	TRBJ2-2	TRBD2	CASSLGLSGSADTGELFF
TRBV7-2	TRBJ2-3	NA	CASSLAHNAADTQYF
TRBV28	TRBJ1-2	TRBD1	CASRGQGAEGYTF
TRBV20-1	TRBJ2-1	NA	CSAREGSTNKEQFF
TRBV25-1	TRBJ2-5	NA	CASVEETQYF
TRBV11-2	TRBJ2-7	TRBD1	CASSQDRGPYEQYF
TRBV6-1	TRBJ2-3	TRBD2	CASSDLASGRADTQYF
TRBV7-9	TRBJ2-1	TRBD2	CASSTRTSGSSYNEQFF
TRBV5-1	TRBJ1-1	NA	CASSPQARVGTEAFF
TRBV20-1	TRBJ2-2	NA	CSAPRGTGELFF
TRBV20-1	TRBJ2-7	TRBD2	CSATTGTSGSSFSYEQYF
TRBV25-1	TRBJ1-2	NA	CASSGLNYGYTF
TRBV7-2	TRBJ1-2	NA	CASSPQPLWGYTF
TRBV5-4	TRBJ2-4	NA	CASSLWGVNIQYF
TRBV5-1	TRBJ1-4	NA	CASSGGRGEKLFF
TRBV6-1	TRBJ1-5	TRBD1	CASAQGASQPQHF